This T cell receptor (beta chain) was sequenced in a study of Ad26.COV2.S vaccination and SARS-CoV-2 variants. Turning to the study itself: Donor was assigned to the Ad26.COV2.S arm of trial COV1001.

Some clones are missing from TCRdb's copy, which holds only in-frame ones; the method was immunoSEQ multiplex PCR. The sample yields 410,000 or so clones, around 90% seen once. Treatment noted: approximately 18 received Ad26.COV2.S at low or high dose, single or two shots; several received placebo; per-sample allocation not given. Day 63 following the first vaccine or placebo injection was when the samples were taken. The CDR3 is 17 residues long. The V gene lost 5 bases and the J gene lost 3 bases, with 23 bases spanning the gap. Germline V CDR1 and CDR2: SGHTA, FQGTGA. The sequencing used peripheral blood, collected in a trial of Ad26.COV2.S vaccine versus placebo. The source is a person aged 18-65 years who received the Ad26.COV2.S COVID-19 vaccine or a placebo. The genes are TRBV7-3 and TRBJ2-7, with a weak D call TRBD2 (6 bases). The CDR3 here is CASSAHFVGSHLYEQYF. CDR3 nucleotide sequence: TGTGCCAGCAGCGCCCACTTTGTCGGGAGTCACCTCTACGAGCAGTACTTC.